This entry lists 8 T cell receptor beta chains sequenced from one sample in a study of blood T cell repertoires in COVID-19 (dated by TCRdb to the early 2020s). Library preparation was by the immunoSEQ multiplex PCR assay. TCRdb took this table from immuneACCESS and kept in-frame rearrangements with V and J called. Such tables lack part of the clones; where checked against another copy, unresolved V genes explain under half of the gap, and the rest is unexplained. The sample table holds about 110,000 clones, of which roughly four fifths were seen once. The ten largest make up approximately 16% of the sample. The sample comprised peripheral blood. The source is a woman in her sixties or seventies with acute or convalescent COVID-19.

The chain carries TRBV6-2 or TRBV6-3 and TRBJ1-6; D remains unclear. V lost 2 bases and J lost 8, with 4 bases in between. The CDR3 extends over 12 amino acids. Germline-derived CDR1 and CDR2 are MNHEY and SVGEGT. The CDR3 is CASSYIYSPLHF. The CDR3 DNA reads TGTGCCAGCAGTTACATCTATTCACCCCTCCACTTT.

J is TRBJ1-6 and V is TRBV2, with 7 bases aligning to TRBD1. The CDR3 totals 17 residues. From germline, CDR1 is SNHLY and CDR2 FYNNEI. V trimming: 2 bases; J trimming: 11 bases; junction bases outside the gene matches: 15. CDR3 sequence: CASSESGRGIIQAPLHF. The CDR3 region has the DNA TGTGCCAGCAGTGAATCCGGCAGGGGGATAATTCAGGCACCCCTCCACTTT.

The chain carries TRBV29-1 and TRBJ2-5; D is uncertain. Germline V gene sequence: CDR1 SQVTM, CDR2 ANQGSEA. This CDR3 comprises 12 residues. The germline V and J ends were trimmed by 3 bases and 0 bases, with 5 bases remaining between them. This chain's CDR3 is CSVDEYQETQYF. The DNA of the CDR3 is TGCAGCGTTGACGAGTACCAAGAGACCCAGTACTTC.

The CDR3 region is CASSETGGYTF. CDR3 nucleotides: TGTGCCAGCAGCGAAACAGGGGGCTACACCTTC. The V gene is TRBV13, the J gene TRBJ1-2; the D gene is possibly TRBD1 (6 bases). CDR1 and CDR2 from the germline V gene are PRHDT and FYEKMQ (reference sequence). V lost 5 bases and J lost 8, with 9 bases in between. The CDR3 loop spans 11 amino acids.

This clone was found a few times. The rearrangement links TRBV9 to TRBJ1-2; weak D call: TRBD1 (6 bases). Between the trimmed V and J ends, which lost 6 bases and 2 bases, there was a span of 17 bases. The CDR3 consists of 15 residues. The germline CDR1 and CDR2 sequences are SGDLS and YYNGEE. The CDR3 here is CASNENLQGNYGYTF. The CDR3 coding sequence is TGTGCCAGCAACGAAAACCTACAGGGAAACTATGGCTACACCTTC.

This CDR3 is CASSEDILINYGYTF. Here the CDR3 DNA reads TGTGCCAGCAGTGAAGACATCCTTATAAACTATGGCTACACCTTC. This sequence joins TRBV2 and TRBJ1-2; D unclear. Germline V gene lookup returns CDR1 SNHLY and CDR2 FYNNEI. CDR3 length: 15 residues. V lost 1 base and J lost 2, with 11 bases in between.

Only a few counts were recorded for this clone. The genes are TRBV24-1 and TRBJ2-5; 8 bases map to TRBD2. CDR1 KGHDR and CDR2 SFDVKD come from the germline V gene. Trimming took 7 bases from V and 1 from J; bases not matched to a gene: 7. The CDR3 length is 15 residues. CDR3 DNA: TGTGCCACCAGCCCTTCCGGGACTAGCCAAGAGACCCAGTACTTC. It codes for CATSPSGTSQETQYF.

V and J are TRBV24-1 and TRBJ1-1, with D possibly being TRBD1 (6 bases). Germline CDR1 reads KGHDR; CDR2 reads SFDVKD. Trimming shortened V by 4 bases and J by 1 base, and 12 bases separated the two germline ends. The CDR3 has 15 residues. CDR3 in amino acids: CATSDGLGANTEAFF. The DNA for the CDR3 is TGTGCCACCAGTGACGGTCTGGGGGCGAACACTGAAGCTTTCTTT.